The 8 T cell receptor beta chains in this list originate from one sample, sequenced in a study of human T cells and chemical hapten exposure. TCRdb analysed the RACE reads with MiXCR anew, one entry per CDR3 protein. Of over 50,000 distinct CDR3 sequences listed, approximately 9.9% are singletons. The time point denotes: patch test 1, 2 weeks after DPC sensitization. Documented treatment: therapeutic diphenylcyclopropenone sensitization with weekly scalp DPC. The authors' total RNA extraction used unfractionated whole blood. Sequenced here: whole blood, sampled in connection with sensitization to the hapten diphenylcyclopropenone (DPC). Receptors were obtained from a woman aged 35 to 49 with alopecia areata. Some clones in this sample may be carry-over from other donors' samples.

The chain carries TRBV9 and TRBJ2-2; 10 positions match TRBD2. Germline V gene lookup returns CDR1 SGDLS and CDR2 YYNGEE. The trim removed 3 bases at V and 3 bases at J, leaving 5 bases unmatched. The CDR3 consists of 16 residues. Here the CDR3 reads CASSASGRADTGELFF. In DNA form, the CDR3 reads TGTGCCAGCAGCGCAAGCGGGAGGGCCGACACCGGGGAGCTGTTTTTT.

V is TRBV9 and J is TRBJ2-5; D not certain. The V gene lost 1 base and the J gene lost 5 bases, with 9 bases spanning the gap. The CDR3 is 13 residues long. Germline V gene data show CDR1 as SGDLS and CDR2 as YYNGEE. The CDR3 is CASSVQVGETQYF. In DNA form, the CDR3 reads TGTGCCAGCAGCGTACAGGTAGGGGAGACCCAGTACTTC.

The chain carries TRBV7-6 and TRBJ2-1; 14 nucleotides align to TRBD2. CDR1 and CDR2 (germline): SGHVS, FNYEAQ. Trimming took 5 bases from V and 4 from J; bases not matched to a gene: 10. This CDR3 contains 18 residues. The CDR3 is CASSPMRLAGGLYNEQFF. The CDR3 DNA sequence: TGTGCCAGCAGCCCAATGAGACTAGCGGGAGGGCTTTACAATGAGCAGTTCTTC.

This clonotype showed up many times. This chain uses TRBV20-1 with TRBJ1-5; 9 nucleotides align to TRBD1. The CDR3 loop spans 16 amino acids. With V trimmed by 5 bases and J by 6 bases, 14 bases remained unmatched. Germline V gene sequence: CDR1 DFQATT, CDR2 SNEGSKA (reference sequence). CDR3 loop: CSAASGWDRVRQPQHF. CDR3 DNA: TGCAGTGCTGCAAGCGGCTGGGACAGGGTGCGTCAGCCCCAGCATTTT.

In this sample, this clonotype turned up once. The chain recombines TRBV7-2 with TRBJ2-1; 11 nucleotides align to TRBD2. CDR3 size: 15 residues. Per the germline V gene, CDR1 is SGHTA and CDR2 is FQGNSA. V shed 5 bases, J shed 4 bases, and the junction held 4 bases outside the gene matches. The CDR3 DNA sequence: TGTGCCAGCAGCGAAACTAGCGGGGGATACAATGAGCAGTTCTTC. Translated: CASSETSGGYNEQFF.

This clonotype came up many times. V usage is TRBV18 and J usage is TRBJ1-2; D is unclear. Trimming cost V 3 bases and J 4 bases, with 12 bases left between them. There are 14 residues in the CDR3. CDR1 KGHSH and CDR2 LQKENI come from the germline V gene. The DNA for the CDR3 is TGTGCCAGCTCACCGCCGGTTGAAGGCTATGGCTACACCTTC. As protein: CASSPPVEGYGYTF.

This clonotype occurred a few times. The CDR3 DNA reads as TGTGCCAGCAGCCAACCCGCAGCGGGCCACCAAGAGACCCAGTACTTC. It specifies CASSQPAAGHQETQYF. The J gene is TRBJ2-5, the V gene TRBV3-1; D perhaps matches TRBD2 (6 bases). Germline values: CDR1 LGHDT, CDR2 YNNKEL (reference sequence). Deletions cut 2 bases from V and 0 bases from J, with 13 bases between. The CDR3 is 16 residues long.

Only a few counts were recorded for this clonotype. The J gene is TRBJ1-4, the V gene TRBV18; 8 nucleotides agree with TRBD1. CDR3 length equals 13 residues. Looked up from germline, CDR1 is KGHSH and CDR2 is LQKENI. The V segment lost 1 base and the J segment 8 bases; nucleotides outside the gene matches: 0. The CDR3 coding sequence is TGTGCCAGCTCACCACGGACAGGGGAAAAACTGTTTTTT. Translating it yields CASSPRTGEKLFF.